This T cell receptor beta chain derives from a study of radiotherapy plus CTLA-4 blockade in lung cancer. Study background: Objective response was observed in roughly a sixth of patients, and disease control in roughly 30%. General observations from the study: TCR clones of tumor origin grew in blood after radiotherapy plus ipilimumab.

Comments on this clone: The antigen remains unidentified.

TCRdb's copy holds only in-frame clones and misses some; the assay was immunoSEQ multiplex PCR. Of some 41,000 clones in the sample, 55% to 80% were seen once. The study gave focal radiation plus ipilimumab CTLA-4 blockade to patients with chemo-refractory metastatic non-small-cell lung cancer. The CDR3 extends over 18 amino acids. Germline values: CDR1 SGHDT, CDR2 YYEEEE. The trim removed 0 bases at V and 3 bases at J, leaving 8 bases unmatched. The chain carries TRBV5-6 and TRBJ2-2; 10 nucleotides line up with TRBD2. Sequences were derived from peripheral blood, sampled from a patient treated with radiotherapy plus ipilimumab. The clonotype originates from a human donor with non-small cell lung cancer who had a partial response to radiotherapy plus ipilimumab. DNA of the CDR3: TGTGCCAGCAGCTTGGGAGGATTGCTAGCGGGAGACACCGGGGAGCTGTTTTTT. This sequence encodes CASSLGGLLAGDTGELFF.